These T cell receptor beta chains were read from a single sample in a study of early T cells in non-severe SARS-CoV-2 infection. TCRdb redid the calling of the 5' RACE reads with MiXCR, one entry per CDR3 protein. The sample includes tens of thousands of distinct CDR3 sequences, roughly 5.3% of them seen just once. Sequenced material: whole blood. Receptor source: an adult who was a healthcare worker with PCR-confirmed SARS-CoV-2 infection or an uninfected control (not recorded which). Each CDR3 is given with its conserved first and last residue. The order of the fields is V gene, J gene, clone size, D gene, CDR3 DNA, CDR3 protein. D genes are given only for firm matches. Not all rows give a size; the values are once, few, many and, for expanded clones, a class.

TRBV18	TRBJ1-5	many	-	TGTGCCAGCTCACCCCCTGGGGGACAGCCCCAGCATTTT	CASSPPGGQPQHF
TRBV20-1	TRBJ2-3	-	TRBD2	TGCAGTGCCAGAGTCCGGCTAGCGGGCCCGGGGGATACGCAGTATTTT	CSARVRLAGPGDTQYF
TRBV19	TRBJ2-3	many	-	TGTGCCAGTAAAACGGGTACGGCAGATACGCAGTATTTT	CASKTGTADTQYF
TRBV9	TRBJ1-2	few	-	TGTGCCAGCAGCGCAAGACCGGACTATGGCTACACCTTC	CASSARPDYGYTF
TRBV7-3	TRBJ2-2	many	-	TGTGCCAGCAGCTTAACGTTCGGACCGGACGCGAACACCGGGGAGCTGTTTTTT	CASSLTFGPDANTGELFF
TRBV27	TRBJ2-4	few	-	TGTGCCAGCAGTGGACAGAAGAAAAACATTCAGTACTTC	CASSGQKKNIQYF
TRBV20-1	TRBJ2-1	many	TRBD2	TGCAGTGCTAGAGATGGCGGGAGGGCCAACAATGAGCAGTTCTTC	CSARDGGRANNEQFF
TRBV7-9	TRBJ1-5	-	TRBD1	TGTGCCAGCAGCCCCACAGGGGCTAGCAATCAGCCCCAGCATTTT	CASSPTGASNQPQHF
TRBV11-2	TRBJ2-1	many	TRBD1	TGTGCCAGCAGCCGTGGACAGGGAAGCCCCCTTCGGAGTGAGCAGTTCTTC	CASSRGQGSPLRSEQFF
TRBV5-1	TRBJ2-1	many	TRBD2	TGCGCCAGCAGCTTTCTAGCGGGGGGTGAAGAGCAGTTCTTC	CASSFLAGGEEQFF
TRBV12-5	TRBJ1-5	many	-	TGTGCTAGTGGTTTGGGGCTTGGTCTGATCAATCAGCCCCAGCATTTT	CASGLGLGLINQPQHF
TRBV7-2	TRBJ2-1	many	TRBD2	TGTGCCAGCAGCTTACCGGCTAGCGGGAGAGGGAGGAATGAGCAGTTCTTC	CASSLPASGRGRNEQFF
TRBV10-3	TRBJ1-4	many	TRBD1	TGTGCCATCAGTGCCGGACAGGGAAAACTGTTTTTT	CAISAGQGKLFF